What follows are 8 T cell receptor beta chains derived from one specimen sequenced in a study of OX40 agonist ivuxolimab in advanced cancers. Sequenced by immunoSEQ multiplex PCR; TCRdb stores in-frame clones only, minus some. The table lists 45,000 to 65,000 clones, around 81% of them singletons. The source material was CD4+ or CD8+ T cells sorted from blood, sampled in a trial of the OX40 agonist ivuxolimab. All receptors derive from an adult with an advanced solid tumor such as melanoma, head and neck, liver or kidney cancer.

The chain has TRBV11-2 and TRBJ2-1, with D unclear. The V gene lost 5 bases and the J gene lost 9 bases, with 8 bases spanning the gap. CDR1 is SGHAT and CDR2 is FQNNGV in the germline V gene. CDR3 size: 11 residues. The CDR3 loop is CASSRVSEQFF. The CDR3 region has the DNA TGTGCCAGCAGCCGCGTGAGTGAGCAGTTCTTC.

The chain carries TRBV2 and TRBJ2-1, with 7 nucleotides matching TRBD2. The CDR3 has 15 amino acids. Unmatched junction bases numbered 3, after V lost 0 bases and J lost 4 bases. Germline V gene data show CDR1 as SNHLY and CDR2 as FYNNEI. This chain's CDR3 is CASSEAGLQYNEQFF. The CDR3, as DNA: TGTGCCAGCAGTGAAGCGGGACTACAGTACAATGAGCAGTTCTTC.

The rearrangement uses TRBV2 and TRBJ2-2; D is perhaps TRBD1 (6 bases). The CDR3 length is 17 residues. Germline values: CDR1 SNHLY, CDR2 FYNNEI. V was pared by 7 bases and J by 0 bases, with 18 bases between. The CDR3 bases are TGTGCCAGCACCCAAATACAGGGACCCTCGAACACCGGGGAGCTGTTTTTT. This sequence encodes CASTQIQGPSNTGELFF. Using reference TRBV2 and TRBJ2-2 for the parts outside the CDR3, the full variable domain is EPEVTQTPSHQVTQMGQEVILRCVPISNHLYFYWYRQILGQKVEFLVSFYNNEISEKSEIFDDQFSVERPDGSNFTLKIRSTKLEDSAMYFCASTQIQGPSNTGELFFGEGSRLTVL.

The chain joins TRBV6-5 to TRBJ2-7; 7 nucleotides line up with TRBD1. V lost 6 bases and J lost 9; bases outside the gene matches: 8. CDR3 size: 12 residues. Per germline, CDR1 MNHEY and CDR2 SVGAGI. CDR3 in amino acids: CASRTTGFLQYF. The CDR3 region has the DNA TGTGCCAGCAGGACGACAGGGTTCCTGCAGTACTTC.

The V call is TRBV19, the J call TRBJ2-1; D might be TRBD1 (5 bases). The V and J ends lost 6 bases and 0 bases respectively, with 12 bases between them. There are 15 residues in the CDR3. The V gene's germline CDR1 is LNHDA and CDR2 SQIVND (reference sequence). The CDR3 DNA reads TGTGCCAGTAGCCTAGACAGAAGCTCCTACAATGAGCAGTTCTTC. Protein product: CASSLDRSSYNEQFF.

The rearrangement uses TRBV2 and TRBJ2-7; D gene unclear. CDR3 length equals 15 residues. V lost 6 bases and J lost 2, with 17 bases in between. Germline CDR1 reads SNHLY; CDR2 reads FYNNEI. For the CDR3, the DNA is TGTGCCAGCAGGATCTCGGGCCCTCCCCCCTACGAGCAGTACTTC. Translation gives CASRISGPPPYEQYF.

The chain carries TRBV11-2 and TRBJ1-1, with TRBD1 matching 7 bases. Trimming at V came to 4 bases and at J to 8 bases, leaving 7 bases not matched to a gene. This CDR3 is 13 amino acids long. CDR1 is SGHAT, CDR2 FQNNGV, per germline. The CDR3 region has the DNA TGTGCCAGCAGCTCCCGGGGGACAGTCGAAGCTTTCTTT. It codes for CASSSRGTVEAFF.

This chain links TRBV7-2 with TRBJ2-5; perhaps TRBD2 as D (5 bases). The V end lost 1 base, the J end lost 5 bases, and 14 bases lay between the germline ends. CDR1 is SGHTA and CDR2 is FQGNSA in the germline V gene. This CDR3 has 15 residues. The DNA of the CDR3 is TGTGCCAGCAGCTTAGGATTTGGGGAGTTGGAGACCCAGTACTTC. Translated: CASSLGFGELETQYF.